This TCR beta chain is drawn from a study of blood T cell repertoires in COVID-19. Whole-study context: COVID-19 samples, acute and convalescent, were from the United States, Italy and Spain.

Per the original data handling: Amplification from reference gene primers served as the basis for estimated nucleated cell counts. Data came from immunoSEQ multiplex PCR; TCRdb stores just in-frame clones and leaves some out. V, J and clone size are taken as reported in that table, and D and trimming were inferred from the DNA itself. The repertoire holds 93,000 or so clones, with 87% as singletons. The trim removed 2 bases at V and 1 base at J, leaving 11 bases unmatched. Germline V gives CDR1 KGHSH, CDR2 LQKENI. CDR3 length: 18 amino acids. What was sequenced was peripheral blood. The chain employs TRBV18 and TRBJ2-3, with TRBD1 identical over 8 bases. This receptor was obtained from a human donor in a cohort sampled during active COVID-19. CDR3 sequence reads: CASSPTAWTGRGTDTQYF. The CDR3 DNA is TGTGCCAGCTCACCAACCGCCTGGACAGGGAGAGGCACAGATACGCAGTATTTT. The complete variable domain, with remaining parts taken from reference TRBV18 and TRBJ2-3, reads NAGVMQNPRHLVRRRGQEARLRCSPMKGHSHVYWYRQLPEEGLKFMVYLQKENIIDESGMPKERFSAEFPKEGPSILRIQQVVRGDSAAYFCASSPTAWTGRGTDTQYFGPGTRLTVL.